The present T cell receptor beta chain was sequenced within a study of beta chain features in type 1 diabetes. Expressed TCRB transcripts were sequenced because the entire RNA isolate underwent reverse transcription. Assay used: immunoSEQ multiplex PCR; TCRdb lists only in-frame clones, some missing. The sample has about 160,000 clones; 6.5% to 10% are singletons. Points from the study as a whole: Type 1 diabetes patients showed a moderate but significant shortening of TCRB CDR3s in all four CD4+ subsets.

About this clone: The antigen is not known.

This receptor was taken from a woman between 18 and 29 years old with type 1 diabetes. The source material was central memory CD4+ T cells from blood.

The CDR3 is CASSLGRYEQYF. The CDR3 nucleotides are TGTGCCAGCAGCTTGGGGCGGTACGAGCAGTACTTC. This chain links TRBV13 with TRBJ2-5; D perhaps matches TRBD1 (5 bases). The end of the DNA aligns better with TRBJ2-7, so the J call may be wrong. CDR1 is PRHDT, CDR2 FYEKMQ, per germline (reference sequence). The CDR3 has 12 amino acids.